In its sample, the clone carrying this T cell receptor (beta chain) was seen a few times. Its antigen is currently unknown. Pooled together were second doses at about 4 or about 12 weeks. The source of the sample is a study of T cell responses to AZD1222 COVID-19 vaccine. V dropped 1 base and J dropped 5 bases, with 14 bases sitting between them. The CDR3 contains 15 residues. The germline V gene has CDR1 SEHNR and CDR2 FQNEAQ (reference sequence). General study findings and limits: Spike-wide coverage was observed for vaccine-associated CD4 TCRs, with dominant responses at 160-218 and 743-854. Nearly half of spike-specific TCRs reportedly target variant regions that are unmutated in the B.1.351 and B.1.1.7 variants. White British people made up most donors, females outnumbered males, and clonal diversity was possibly underestimated.

Sequencing used immunoSEQ multiplex PCR; TCRdb keeps in-frame clones, though not all of them. The table lists approximately 180,000 clones, 88% of them singletons. This TCR derives from an adult who received the AZD1222 COVID-19 vaccine. The input for sequencing was peripheral blood, taken 28 days after the second AZD1222 dose. J is TRBJ1-2 and V is TRBV7-9; no clear D gene. CDR3 residues: CASSLGVAGRYGYTF. The CDR3 DNA is TGTGCCAGCAGCTTAGGCGTAGCGGGAAGGTATGGCTACACCTTC.